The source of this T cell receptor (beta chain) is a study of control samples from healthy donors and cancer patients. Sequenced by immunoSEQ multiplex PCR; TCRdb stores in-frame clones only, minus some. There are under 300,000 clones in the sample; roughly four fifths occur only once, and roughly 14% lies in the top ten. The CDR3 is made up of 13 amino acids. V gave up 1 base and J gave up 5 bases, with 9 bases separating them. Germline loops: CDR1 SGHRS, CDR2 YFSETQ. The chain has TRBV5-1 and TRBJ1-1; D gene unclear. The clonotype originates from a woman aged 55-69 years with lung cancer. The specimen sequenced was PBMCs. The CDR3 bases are TGCGCCAGCAGCTTGTATCGGAGGACTGAAGCTTTCTTT. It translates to CASSLYRRTEAFF.